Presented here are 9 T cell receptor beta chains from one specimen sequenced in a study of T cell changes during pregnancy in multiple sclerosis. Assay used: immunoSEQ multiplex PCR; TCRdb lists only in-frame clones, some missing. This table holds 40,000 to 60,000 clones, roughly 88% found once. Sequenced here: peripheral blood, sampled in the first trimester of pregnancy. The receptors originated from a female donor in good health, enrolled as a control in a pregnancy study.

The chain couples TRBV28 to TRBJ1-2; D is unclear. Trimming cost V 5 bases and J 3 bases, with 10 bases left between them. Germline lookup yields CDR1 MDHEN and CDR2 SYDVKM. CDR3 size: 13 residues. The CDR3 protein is CASSRLMDYGYTF. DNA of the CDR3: TGTGCCAGCAGTCGACTGATGGACTATGGCTACACCTTC.

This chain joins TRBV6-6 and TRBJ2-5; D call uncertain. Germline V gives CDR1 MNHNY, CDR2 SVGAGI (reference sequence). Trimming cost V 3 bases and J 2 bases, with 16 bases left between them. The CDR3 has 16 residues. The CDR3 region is CASSYSSVAIQETQYF. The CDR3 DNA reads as TGTGCCAGCAGTTATTCCAGCGTCGCTATACAAGAGACCCAGTACTTC.

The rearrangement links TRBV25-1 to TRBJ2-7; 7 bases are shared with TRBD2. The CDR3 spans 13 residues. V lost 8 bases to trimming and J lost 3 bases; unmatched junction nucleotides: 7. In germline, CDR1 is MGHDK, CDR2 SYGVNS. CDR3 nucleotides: TGTGCCAGCCGGGGGGACGGATTCTACGAGCAGTACTTC. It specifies CASRGDGFYEQYF.

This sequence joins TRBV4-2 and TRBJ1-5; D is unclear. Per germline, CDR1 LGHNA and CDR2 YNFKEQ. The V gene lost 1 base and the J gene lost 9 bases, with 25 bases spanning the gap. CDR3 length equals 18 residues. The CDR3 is CASSQVGLMSSVGGPQHF. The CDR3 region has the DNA TGTGCCAGCAGCCAAGTCGGGTTGATGTCTTCGGTCGGCGGGCCCCAGCATTTT.

The CDR3 region has the DNA TGTGCCAGCAGCCAAAGTCTCGGGACAGGGTCCTACGAGCAGTACTTC. Its translation: CASSQSLGTGSYEQYF. The rearrangement uses TRBV5-4 and TRBJ2-7; 9 bases match TRBD1. The CDR3 contains 16 residues. Germline trimming cut 4 bases from V and 1 base from J; bases unmatched to any gene: 9. CDR1 is SGHNT, CDR2 YYREEE, per germline (reference sequence).

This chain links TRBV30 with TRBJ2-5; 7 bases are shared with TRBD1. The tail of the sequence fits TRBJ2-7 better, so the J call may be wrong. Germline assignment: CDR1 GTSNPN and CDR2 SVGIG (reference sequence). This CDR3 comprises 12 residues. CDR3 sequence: CAVQGDSYEQYF. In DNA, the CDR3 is TGTGCCGTTCAGGGGGATTCCTACGAGCAGTACTTC.

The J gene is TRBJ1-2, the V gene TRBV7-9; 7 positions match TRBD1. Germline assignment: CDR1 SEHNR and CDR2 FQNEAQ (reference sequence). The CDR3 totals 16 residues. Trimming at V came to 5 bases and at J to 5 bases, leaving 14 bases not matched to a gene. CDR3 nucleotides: TGTGCCAGCAGCCCTCGGGACAGCCCAGAAAAATATGGCTACACCTTC. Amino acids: CASSPRDSPEKYGYTF.

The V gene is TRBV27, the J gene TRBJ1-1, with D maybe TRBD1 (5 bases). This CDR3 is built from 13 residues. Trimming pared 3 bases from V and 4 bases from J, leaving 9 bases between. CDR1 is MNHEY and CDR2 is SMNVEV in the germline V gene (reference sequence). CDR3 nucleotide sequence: TGTGCCAGCAGTTTTGGGGGAGGCACTGAAGCTTTCTTT. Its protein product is CASSFGGGTEAFF.

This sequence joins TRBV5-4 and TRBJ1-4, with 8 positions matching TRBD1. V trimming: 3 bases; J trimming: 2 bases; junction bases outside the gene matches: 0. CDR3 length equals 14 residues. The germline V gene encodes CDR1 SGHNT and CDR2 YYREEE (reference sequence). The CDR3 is CASSWTGTNEKLFF. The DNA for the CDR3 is TGTGCCAGCAGCTGGACAGGGACTAATGAAAAACTGTTTTTT.